A selection of T cell receptor beta chains follows, all from one sample in a study of cytomegalovirus exposure and HLA in healthy donors. Sequenced by immunoSEQ multiplex PCR; TCRdb stores in-frame clones only, minus some. Of about 110,000 clones listed, 70% to 85% were seen once; the top ten hold about 0.8%. The material sequenced was PBMCs. The receptors were sampled from a boy between 10 and 17 years old in good health and CMV-seronegative. The CDR3 runs from the conserved cysteine through the conserved F or W. The D gene is left open where the match is weak. Clone size is given for some rows only: seen once, a few or many times, or a class if the clone is expanded.

V gene: TRBV2; J gene: TRBJ2-2; clone size: .; D gene: .; CDR3 protein: CASSSMGQGFTSGLNTGELFF; CDR3 DNA: TGTGCCAGCAGTTCGATGGGACAGGGTTTCACTAGCGGCCTGAACACCGGGGAGCTGTTTTTT
V gene: TRBV28; J gene: TRBJ2-7; clone size: few; D gene: .; CDR3 protein: CASSPGGYEQYF; CDR3 DNA: TGTGCCAGCAGCCCCGGGGGCTACGAGCAGTACTTC
V gene: TRBV10-3; J gene: TRBJ2-5; clone size: few; D gene: .; CDR3 protein: CAVRDSLQETQYF; CDR3 DNA: TGTGCCGTGCGGGACAGCCTCCAAGAGACCCAGTACTTC
V gene: TRBV28; J gene: TRBJ2-7; clone size: .; D gene: .; CDR3 protein: CASSNSEWEQYF; CDR3 DNA: TGTGCCAGCAGTAACAGTGAGTGGGAGCAGTACTTC
V gene: TRBV5-1; J gene: TRBJ1-2; clone size: .; D gene: .; CDR3 protein: CASSLEGPGGYTF; CDR3 DNA: TGCGCCAGCAGCTTGGAAGGCCCGGGGGGCTACACCTTC
V gene: TRBV29-1; J gene: TRBJ2-2; clone size: .; D gene: TRBD1; CDR3 protein: CSVWGTGSATGELFF; CDR3 DNA: TGCAGCGTTTGGGGGACAGGGTCTGCTACCGGGGAGCTGTTTTTT
V gene: TRBV10-1; J gene: TRBJ2-1; clone size: .; D gene: .; CDR3 protein: CASSEAAAGRGYNEQFF; CDR3 DNA: TGCGCCAGCAGTGAAGCTGCGGCGGGACGAGGCTACAATGAGCAGTTCTTC
V gene: TRBV14; J gene: TRBJ2-7; clone size: .; D gene: TRBD1; CDR3 protein: CASSPGYGTVYEQYF; CDR3 DNA: TGTGCCAGCAGCCCGGGTTACGGGACAGTATACGAGCAGTACTTC
V gene: TRBV11-2; J gene: TRBJ2-1; clone size: few; D gene: .; CDR3 protein: CASSLAGFNEQFF; CDR3 DNA: TGTGCCAGCAGCTTAGCAGGGTTCAATGAGCAGTTCTTC
V gene: TRBV5-1; J gene: TRBJ1-5; clone size: .; D gene: .; CDR3 protein: CASSLAAGANQPQHF; CDR3 DNA: TGCGCCAGCAGCTTGGCCGCGGGGGCCAATCAGCCCCAGCATTTT
V gene: TRBV28; J gene: TRBJ1-2; clone size: .; D gene: .; CDR3 protein: CASSFPQGQRRTPGYTF; CDR3 DNA: TGTGCCAGCAGTTTCCCCCAGGGCCAGCGCCGGACCCCTGGCTACACCTTC
V gene: TRBV30; J gene: TRBJ2-1; clone size: .; D gene: TRBD2; CDR3 protein: CAWSVLAGGYNEQFF; CDR3 DNA: TGTGCCTGGAGTGTATTAGCGGGAGGGTACAATGAGCAGTTCTTC
V gene: TRBV27; J gene: TRBJ1-1; clone size: once; D gene: TRBD1; CDR3 protein: CASSSGDRGNTEAFF; CDR3 DNA: TGTGCCAGCAGTTCAGGGGACAGGGGTAACACTGAAGCTTTCTTT
V gene: TRBV2; J gene: TRBJ2-4; clone size: .; D gene: .; CDR3 protein: CASKGRSLKNIQYF; CDR3 DNA: TGTGCCAGCAAGGGGAGGTCGCTCAAAAACATTCAGTACTTC
V gene: TRBV6-1; J gene: TRBJ2-7; clone size: few; D gene: TRBD2; CDR3 protein: CASSGGTSISPEQYF; CDR3 DNA: TGTGCCAGCAGTGGGGGGACTAGTATTTCACCCGAGCAGTACTTC
V gene: TRBV19; J gene: TRBJ1-1; clone size: .; D gene: TRBD1; CDR3 protein: CASTLMLGQGRKNTEAFF; CDR3 DNA: TGTGCCAGTACCCTAATGTTAGGACAGGGAAGGAAAAATACTGAAGCTTTCTTT
V gene: TRBV7-8; J gene: TRBJ2-3; clone size: .; D gene: .; CDR3 protein: CASSLVYTDTQYF; CDR3 DNA: TGTGCCAGCAGCTTAGTGTACACAGATACGCAGTATTTT
V gene: TRBV7-3; J gene: TRBJ1-6; clone size: .; D gene: .; CDR3 protein: CRDYNSPLHF; CDR3 DNA: TGTCGAGACTATAATTCACCCCTCCACTTT
V gene: TRBV27; J gene: TRBJ2-2; clone size: .; D gene: .; CDR3 protein: CASSTRNTGELFF; CDR3 DNA: TGTGCCAGCAGTACTCGAAACACCGGGGAGCTGTTTTTT
V gene: TRBV6-6; J gene: TRBJ1-3; clone size: .; D gene: .; CDR3 protein: CASSPVLGGGGNTIYF; CDR3 DNA: TGTGCCAGCTCCCCGGTCCTGGGGGGGGGTGGAAACACCATATATTTT
V gene: TRBV28; J gene: TRBJ2-7; clone size: .; D gene: .; CDR3 protein: CASSSPGVNGLSYEQYF; CDR3 DNA: TGTGCCAGCAGTTCGCCTGGCGTTAACGGACTCTCCTACGAGCAGTACTTC
V gene: TRBV7-2; J gene: TRBJ2-5; clone size: .; D gene: .; CDR3 protein: CASSRYRSLETQYF; CDR3 DNA: TGTGCCAGCAGCAGATACAGGTCGTTAGAGACCCAGTACTTC
V gene: TRBV6-5; J gene: TRBJ2-1; clone size: few; D gene: TRBD2; CDR3 protein: CASIGSGMGNEQFF; CDR3 DNA: TGTGCCAGCATTGGTAGCGGGATGGGGAATGAGCAGTTCTTC
V gene: TRBV7-9; J gene: TRBJ2-2; clone size: .; D gene: TRBD2; CDR3 protein: CASRGLAGGIAGELFF; CDR3 DNA: TGTGCCAGCAGGGGACTAGCGGGAGGTATTGCCGGGGAGCTGTTTTTT
V gene: TRBV2; J gene: TRBJ2-5; clone size: .; D gene: TRBD2; CDR3 protein: CASTGTSGEGETQYF; CDR3 DNA: TGTGCCAGCACTGGGACTAGCGGGGAGGGAGAGACCCAGTACTTC
V gene: TRBV30; J gene: TRBJ1-2; clone size: .; D gene: TRBD1; CDR3 protein: CAWSVNRGKGYGYTF; CDR3 DNA: TGTGCCTGGAGTGTTAACAGGGGGAAGGGCTATGGCTACACCTTC
V gene: TRBV5-1; J gene: TRBJ2-1; clone size: .; D gene: .; CDR3 protein: CASSLNLAGSYNEQFF; CDR3 DNA: TGCGCCAGCAGCTTAAATTTAGCCGGCTCCTACAATGAGCAGTTCTTC
V gene: TRBV19; J gene: TRBJ1-1; clone size: .; D gene: .; CDR3 protein: CASSFPRTEAFF; CDR3 DNA: TGTGCCAGTAGTTTCCCGCGGACTGAAGCTTTCTTT
V gene: TRBV19; J gene: TRBJ2-1; clone size: .; D gene: .; CDR3 protein: CASRVTGYNEQFF; CDR3 DNA: TGTGCCAGTAGGGTCACAGGGTACAATGAGCAGTTCTTC